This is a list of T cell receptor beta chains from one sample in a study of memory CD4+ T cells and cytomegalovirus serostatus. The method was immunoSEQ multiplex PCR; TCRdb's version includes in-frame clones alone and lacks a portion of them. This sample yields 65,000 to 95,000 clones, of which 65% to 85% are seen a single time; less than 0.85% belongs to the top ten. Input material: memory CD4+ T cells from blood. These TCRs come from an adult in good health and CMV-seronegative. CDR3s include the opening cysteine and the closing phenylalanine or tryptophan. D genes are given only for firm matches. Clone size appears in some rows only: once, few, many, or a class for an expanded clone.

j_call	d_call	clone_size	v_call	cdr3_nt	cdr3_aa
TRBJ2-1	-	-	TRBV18	TGTGCCAGCTCACCACGCACCGGGAGAGCACGCAATGAGCAGTTCTTC	CASSPRTGRARNEQFF
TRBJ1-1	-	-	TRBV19	TGTGCCAGTAGCCGGGACTTTAGGAACACTGAAGCTTTCTTT	CASSRDFRNTEAFF
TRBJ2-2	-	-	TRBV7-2	TGTGCCAGCAGCTTCGGCTCAGGGAGCACCGGGGAGCTGTTTTTT	CASSFGSGSTGELFF
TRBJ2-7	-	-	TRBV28	TGTGCCAGCTCAAGCGCGGGCGGGGGCCCCCACGAGCAGTACTTC	CASSSAGGGPHEQYF
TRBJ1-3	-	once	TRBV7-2	TGTGCCAGCAGCTGGGACGCCCGGGACACCATATATTTT	CASSWDARDTIYF
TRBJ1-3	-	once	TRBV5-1	TGCGCCAGCAGCGGAGGTAGTGGGAGCTCTGGAAACACCATATATTTT	CASSGGSGSSGNTIYF
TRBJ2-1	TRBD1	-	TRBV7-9	TGTGCCAGCAGCTTGGATGCAGGGGGCATCGAGCAGTTCTTC	CASSLDAGGIEQFF
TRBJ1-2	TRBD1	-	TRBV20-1	TGCAGGGGGACAGGGGTAAATGGCTACACCTTC	CRGTGVNGYTF
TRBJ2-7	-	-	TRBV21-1	TGTGCCAGCAGCATCCCCGACAGGGGGCGTAGCTACGAGCAGTACTTC	CASSIPDRGRSYEQYF
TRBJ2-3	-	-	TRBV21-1	TGTGCCACCACCAAGTACAGCACAGATACGCAGTATTTT	CATTKYSTDTQYF
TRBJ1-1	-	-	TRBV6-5	TGTGCCAGCAGCTCCGTAGGGGGGGACACTGAAGCTTTCTTT	CASSSVGGDTEAFF
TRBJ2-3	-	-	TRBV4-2	TGTGCCAGCAGCCAAGAGACGGTGGAGGGCACAGATACGCAGTATTTT	CASSQETVEGTDTQYF
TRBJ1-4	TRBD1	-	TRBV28	TGTGCCAGCAGGGGAAGACAGGGGCGACCTAATGAAAAACTGTTTTTT	CASRGRQGRPNEKLFF
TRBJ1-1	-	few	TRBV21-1	TGTGCCAGCAGCACCATGGGACAGCACATGAACACTGAAGCTTTCTTT	CASSTMGQHMNTEAFF
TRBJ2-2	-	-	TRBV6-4	TGTGCCAGCGAGGTGGCTTTCGACACCGGGGAGCTGTTTTTT	CASEVAFDTGELFF
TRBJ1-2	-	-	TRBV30	TGTGCCTGGTCCTCAGGGGTGGTGGGCTACACCTTC	CAWSSGVVGYTF
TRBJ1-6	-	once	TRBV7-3	TGTGCCAGCAGCCTAAACAGGGATTCACCCCTCCACTTT	CASSLNRDSPLHF
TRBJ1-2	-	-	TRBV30	TGTGCCTGGAGTGTACGGGACACTTATGGCTACACCTTC	CAWSVRDTYGYTF
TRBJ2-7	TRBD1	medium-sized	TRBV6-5	TGTGCCAGCAGTTCCGGGACAGGTGACTACGAGCAGTACTTC	CASSSGTGDYEQYF
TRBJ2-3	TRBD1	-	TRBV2	TGTGCCAGGGCGACAGGGGGACAAGGCACAGATACGCAGTATTTT	CARATGGQGTDTQYF
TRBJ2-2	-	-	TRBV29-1	TGCAGCGTTGAAGATCGGGGCAGGGGATCCGGGGAGCTGTTTTTT	CSVEDRGRGSGELFF
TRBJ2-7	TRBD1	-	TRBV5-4	TGTGCCAGCGGACGACAGGGTTCGGACGAGCAGTACTTC	CASGRQGSDEQYF
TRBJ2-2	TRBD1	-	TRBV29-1	TGCAGCGCCACGATCCGGACAGGGGGGAACACCGGGGAGCTGTTTTTT	CSATIRTGGNTGELFF
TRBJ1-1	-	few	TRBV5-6	TGTGCCAGCAACAGACCTACAGGGACCCATGAAGCTTTCTTT	CASNRPTGTHEAFF
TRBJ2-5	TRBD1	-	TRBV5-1	TGCGCCAGCAGCTTGGGGGACAGGCTGAGGGAGACCCAGTACTTC	CASSLGDRLRETQYF
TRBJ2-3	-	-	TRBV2	TGTGCCAGCAACTTACACTCAAGGGCGAGCACAGATACGCAGTATTTT	CASNLHSRASTDTQYF
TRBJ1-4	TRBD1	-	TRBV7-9	TGTGCCAGCAGCAAGGACAGGGGAGAAGAAAAACTGTTTTTT	CASSKDRGEEKLFF
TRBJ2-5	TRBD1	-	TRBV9	TGTGCCAGCAGCGTGGACAGGGGGACCCAGTACTTC	CASSVDRGTQYF
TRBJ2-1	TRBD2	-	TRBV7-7	TGTGCTAGCAGCCTAGCGGGGGGGCCCTACAATGAGCAGTTCTTC	CASSLAGGPYNEQFF
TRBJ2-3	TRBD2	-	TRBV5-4	TGTGCCAGCAGCCTTAGCGGGGGACGCACAGATACGCAGTATTTT	CASSLSGGRTDTQYF
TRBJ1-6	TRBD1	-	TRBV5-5	TGTGCCAGCAGCCTACGACAGGGTAATTCACCCCTCCACTTT	CASSLRQGNSPLHF
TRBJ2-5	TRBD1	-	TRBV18	TGTGCCAGCTCACCAACAGGGGGTAAAGAGACCCAGTACTTC	CASSPTGGKETQYF
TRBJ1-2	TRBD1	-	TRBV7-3	TGTGCCAGCAGGTCGACAGGGGGCAATGGCTACACCTTC	CASRSTGGNGYTF
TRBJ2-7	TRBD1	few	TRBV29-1	TGCAGCGCTGGGGACAGATCCTACGAGCAGTACTTC	CSAGDRSYEQYF
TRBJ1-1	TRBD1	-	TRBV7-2	TGTGCCAGCAGCTTAGGGACGGGACAGGGAGGGGAGGGGACTGAAGCTTTCTTT	CASSLGTGQGGEGTEAFF
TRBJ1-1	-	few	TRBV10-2	TGCGCCAGCAGGCCGAACACTGAAGCTTTCTTT	CASRPNTEAFF
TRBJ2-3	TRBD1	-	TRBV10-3	TGTGCCATCAGGGGGACAGGGTTCAGCACAGATACGCAGTATTTT	CAIRGTGFSTDTQYF
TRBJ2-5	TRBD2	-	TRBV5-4	TGTGCCAGCAGCCCGAGGTCCTCAAGCGGGGGGGGACTAGAGACCCAGTACTTC	CASSPRSSSGGGLETQYF
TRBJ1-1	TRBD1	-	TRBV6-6	TGTGCCAGCTCCCAGACAGGGTTTGTAGAGAACACTGAAGCTTTCTTT	CASSQTGFVENTEAFF
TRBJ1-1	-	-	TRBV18	TGTGCCAGCTCACGGCCGGGGGCAGTAGACGAAGCTTTCTTT	CASSRPGAVDEAFF
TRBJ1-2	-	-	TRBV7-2	TGTGCCAGCAGCTTAGCGGCGGGCAGGAACAACTGGCCCTATGGCTACACCTTC	CASSLAAGRNNWPYGYTF
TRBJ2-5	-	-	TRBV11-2	TGTGCCAGCAGCTTTCCCGGGGGCGCCGGGGAGACCCAGTACTTC	CASSFPGGAGETQYF
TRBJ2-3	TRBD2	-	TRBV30	TGTGCCTGGAGCGGGGGGAATGGAGATACGCAGTATTTT	CAWSGGNGDTQYF
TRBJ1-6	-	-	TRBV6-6	TGTGCCAGCATCTTAGGTGGGTCCCAGGGGCAATCACCCCTCCACTTT	CASILGGSQGQSPLHF
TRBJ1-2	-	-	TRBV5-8	TGTGCCAGCAGCTTGGGGGGACATGGAGGTGGCTACACCTTC	CASSLGGHGGGYTF
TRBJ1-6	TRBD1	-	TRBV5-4	TGTGCCAGCAGCTCCCGGGACAGGGGGCATTCACCCCTCCACTTT	CASSSRDRGHSPLHF